This T cell receptor beta chain stems from a study of response to subunit inactivated influenza vaccine. Broader study findings: The authors proposed limited new T cell recruitment per seasonal influenza vaccination.

Comments on this clonotype: Its antigen is unidentified.

TCRdb re-called the RT-PCR reads through MiXCR, storing one row per CDR3 protein. The sample records under 200,000 distinct CDR3 sequences, roughly a tenth being singletons. This receptor was identified in a man aged 45 to 75 who received an inactivated influenza vaccine. Sequencing was performed on CD8+ T cells sorted from PBMCs, taken 23 to 25 months after vaccination.

The CDR3 region has the DNA TGTGCCAGCAGCCATGACAGCCCGAGGGAGACCCAGTACTTC. It is translated as CASSHDSPRETQYF. The chain is built from TRBV7-9 and TRBJ2-5; weak D call: TRBD1 (5 bases). The ends were cut back, 5 bases at V and 5 bases at J, with 15 bases in the middle. The CDR3 is made up of 14 amino acids. Germline values: CDR1 SEHNR, CDR2 FQNEAQ (reference sequence).